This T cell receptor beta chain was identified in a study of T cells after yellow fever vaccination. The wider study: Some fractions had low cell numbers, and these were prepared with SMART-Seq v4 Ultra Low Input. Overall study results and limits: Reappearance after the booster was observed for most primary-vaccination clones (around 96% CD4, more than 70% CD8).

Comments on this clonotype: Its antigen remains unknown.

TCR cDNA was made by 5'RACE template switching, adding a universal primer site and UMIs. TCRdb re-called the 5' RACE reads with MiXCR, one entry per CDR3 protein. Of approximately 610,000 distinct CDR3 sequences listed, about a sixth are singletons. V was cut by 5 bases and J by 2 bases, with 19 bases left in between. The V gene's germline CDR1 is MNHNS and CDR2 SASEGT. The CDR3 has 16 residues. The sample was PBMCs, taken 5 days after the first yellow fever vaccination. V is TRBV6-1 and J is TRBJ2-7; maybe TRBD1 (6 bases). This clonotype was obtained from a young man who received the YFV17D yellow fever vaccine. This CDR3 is CASSSSGGYSPYEQYF. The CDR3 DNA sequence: TGTGCCAGCAGTAGTAGTGGGGGCTACTCTCCCTACGAGCAGTACTTC.